This T cell receptor (beta chain) appears in the sequencing data of a study of shared clonotypes between healthy human individuals. For each subset, genomic DNA was distributed in equal portions over several immunoSEQ plates. TCRdb keeps only in-frame clones here, not all; method: immunoSEQ multiplex PCR. The sample lists about a million clones; about 76% were seen once. The germline V and J ends were trimmed by 7 bases and 4 bases, with 10 bases remaining between them. Germline V CDR1 and CDR2: SQVTM, ANQGSEA. The CDR3 has 11 residues. In the CD4+ fraction, cells were divided into CD45RA+ naive and CD45RA-negative memory subsets.

The sample consisted of memory CD4+ T cells sorted from blood. Indicated subset: CD45RA-negative fraction. The sequence came from a man younger than 35 in good health. The chain links TRBV29-1 to TRBJ1-2; maybe TRBD1 (5 bases). CDR3 sequence reads: CSAPGFYGYTF. The CDR3 DNA follows: TGCAGCGCCCCAGGGTTCTATGGCTACACCTTC. Drawing the rest from reference TRBV29-1 and TRBJ1-2, the complete variable domain is SAVISQKPSRDICQRGTSLTIQCQVDSQVTMMFWYRQQPGQSLTLIATANQGSEATYESGFVIDKFPISRPNLTFSTLTVSNMSPEDSSIYLCSAPGFYGYTFGSGTRLTVV.